Following are 32 T cell receptor beta chains from one sample sequenced in a study of blood T cell repertoires in COVID-19. Here immunoSEQ multiplex PCR was the method, and the copy in TCRdb shows in-frame clones only, minus some. The data contain 200,000 to 300,000 clones, around 81% of them singletons. The specimen was peripheral blood. These receptors were taken from a woman aged 55-70 years with active or convalescent COVID-19.

The V gene is TRBV19, the J gene TRBJ1-1; D gene ambiguous. The CDR3 loop spans 12 amino acids. Trimming pared 3 bases from V and 7 bases from J, leaving 9 bases between. CDR1 is LNHDA, CDR2 SQIVND, per germline (reference sequence). CDR3 bases: TGTGCCAGTAGTATGGTGGAGCTTGAAGCTTTCTTT. Its protein product is CASSMVELEAFF.

V usage is TRBV7-6 and J usage is TRBJ2-2; 13 bases fit TRBD2. V lost 5 bases and J lost 1; bases outside the gene matches: 4. The CDR3 spans 17 residues. CDR1 is SGHVS and CDR2 is FNYEAQ in the germline V gene. The CDR3 sequence is CASSTRLAGGNTGELFF. In DNA form, the CDR3 reads TGTGCCAGCAGCACAAGACTAGCGGGGGGGAACACCGGGGAGCTGTTTTTT.

This clone was observed a single time. The chain uses TRBV7-8 and TRBJ2-2, with D possibly TRBD2 on 6 matching bases. Germline lookup yields CDR1 SGHVS and CDR2 FQNEAQ. V gave up 8 bases and J gave up 5 bases, with 15 bases separating them. This CDR3 comprises 14 residues. CDR3 coding DNA: TGTGCCAGCCGGAGTAGCGGAGGGACCGGGGAGCTGTTTTTT. It yields the protein CASRSSGGTGELFF.

The table lists this clone with a few counts. The gene calls are TRBV5-1 and TRBJ1-2; D ambiguous. Germline values: CDR1 SGHRS, CDR2 YFSETQ. The CDR3 consists of 15 residues. V was trimmed by 0 bases and J by 8 bases, leaving 17 bases between them. The CDR3 region has the DNA TGCGCCAGCAGCTTGGATACCGCAGGCTTAGTAGGCTACACCTTC. Translated: CASSLDTAGLVGYTF.

The CDR3 spells CASSQSQGPTGELFF. DNA for the CDR3: TGTGCCAGCAGCCAGTCCCAGGGTCCCACCGGGGAGCTGTTTTTT. This sequence joins TRBV7-9 and TRBJ2-2; a possible D gene is TRBD1 (5 bases). This CDR3 has 15 amino acids. V was trimmed by 5 bases and J by 4 bases, leaving 14 bases between them. Germline V gives CDR1 SEHNR, CDR2 FQNEAQ (reference sequence).

This rearrangement joins TRBV6-1 to TRBJ2-1; TRBD2 matches 9 bases. With 0 bases clipped from V and 12 bases from J, the junction kept 9 bases outside the gene matches. The CDR3 sequence is 15 residues long. Germline lookup yields CDR1 MNHNS and CDR2 SASEGT. CDR3 in amino acids: CASSEADKREVWQFF. As DNA, the CDR3 is TGTGCCAGCAGTGAAGCCGATAAGCGGGAGGTATGGCAGTTCTTC.

V is TRBV2 and J is TRBJ1-3; D perhaps matches TRBD1 (6 bases). Trimming took 6 bases from V and 4 from J, leaving 10 bases between them. The germline V gene has CDR1 SNHLY and CDR2 FYNNEI. The CDR3 runs to 13 residues. The CDR3 DNA follows: TGTGCCAGCAGACAGGGAGCCGGAAACACCATATATTTT. The encoded protein is CASRQGAGNTIYF.

The V call is TRBV4-1, the J call TRBJ2-7; 10 nucleotides agree with TRBD1. CDR3 length: 15 amino acids. Germline CDR1 is MGHRA and CDR2 is YSYEKL. V trimming: 6 bases; J trimming: 0 bases; junction bases outside the gene matches: 5. The CDR3: CASREDRGFSYEQYF. For the CDR3, the DNA is TGCGCCAGCAGGGAGGACAGGGGGTTCTCCTACGAGCAGTACTTC.

The chain couples TRBV7-3 to TRBJ2-1; 7 positions match TRBD2. The CDR3 spans 16 residues. The V gene's germline CDR1 is SGHTA and CDR2 FQGTGA. The trim removed 1 base at V and 0 bases at J, leaving 3 bases unmatched. This CDR3 reads CASSLSGGSSYNEQFF. For the CDR3, the DNA is TGTGCCAGCAGCTTAAGCGGCGGGAGCTCCTACAATGAGCAGTTCTTC.

V usage is TRBV9 and J usage is TRBJ2-1, with D perhaps TRBD2 (5 bases). V dropped 1 base and J dropped 8 bases, with 10 bases sitting between them. Per the germline V gene, CDR1 is SGDLS and CDR2 is YYNGEE. The CDR3 is made up of 13 amino acids. CDR3 residues: CASSVSERDEQFF. CDR3 nucleotides: TGTGCCAGCAGCGTAAGCGAGAGGGATGAGCAGTTCTTC. The full variable domain, rest sourced from reference TRBV9 and TRBJ2-1, is DSGVTQTPKHLITATGQRVTLRCSPRSGDLSVYWYQQSLDQGLQFLIQYYNGEERAKGNILERFSAQQFPDLHSELNLSSLELGDSALYFCASSVSERDEQFFGPGTRLTVL.

This sequence joins TRBV6-5 and TRBJ2-5, with 12 bases identical to TRBD2. After removal of 4 bases from V and 5 bases from J, the junction contained 5 bases not matched to a gene. The CDR3 runs to 15 residues. From germline, CDR1 is MNHEY and CDR2 SVGAGI. This CDR3 is CASSSSSGGEETQYF. The CDR3 DNA reads TGTGCCAGCAGTTCTTCTAGCGGGGGGGAGGAGACCCAGTACTTC.

The chain has TRBV5-4 and TRBJ2-3; no definite D call. V was shortened by 0 bases and J by 2 bases, with 7 bases between the two germline ends. The CDR3 loop spans 14 amino acids. Germline CDR1 and CDR2: SGHNT and YYREEE (reference sequence). The CDR3 reads CASSLVSSTDTQYF. CDR3 coding DNA: TGTGCCAGCAGCTTGGTTTCCTCCACAGATACGCAGTATTTT.

This chain uses TRBV19 with TRBJ2-3; D is perhaps TRBD2 (5 bases). Germline V lookup: CDR1 LNHDA, CDR2 SQIVND (reference sequence). The CDR3 covers 14 residues. V shed 3 bases and J shed 4 bases, with 11 bases lying between them. In nucleotides, the CDR3 is TGTGCCAGTAGTATCCGGACTGAGTCAGATACGCAGTATTTT. It translates to CASSIRTESDTQYF.

V is TRBV12-3 or TRBV12-4 and J is TRBJ2-2, with D perhaps TRBD2 (6 bases). Deletions cut 8 bases from V and 9 bases from J, with 13 bases between. The CDR3 consists of 12 residues. CDR3 region: CASRPGERELFF. CDR3 nucleotides: TGTGCCAGCCGCCCGGGGGAGAGGGAGCTGTTTTTT.

This clone came up once. J is TRBJ2-6 and V is TRBV5-1, with a tentative D call TRBD1 (6 bases). Between the trimmed V and J ends, which lost 0 bases and 0 bases, there was a span of 19 bases. Germline-derived CDR1 and CDR2 are SGHRS and YFSETQ. This CDR3 spans 20 amino acids. This chain's CDR3 is CASSLGRGQGNRSGANVLTF. CDR3 bases: TGCGCCAGCAGCTTGGGTAGGGGCCAGGGGAACCGCTCTGGGGCCAACGTCCTGACTTTC.

The chain couples TRBV10-2 to TRBJ2-1, with TRBD2 matching over 13 bases. Germline assignment: CDR1 WSHSY and CDR2 SAAADI. Trimming removed 0 bases from V and 7 bases from J; junction bases left unmatched: 6. CDR3 length: 17 amino acids. The CDR3, as DNA: TGCGCCAGCAGTGAGTCCCAAGGACTAGCGGGGGCTAATGAGCAGTTCTTC. Translation gives CASSESQGLAGANEQFF.

The J gene is TRBJ1-1, the V gene TRBV4-1; D unclear. Between the trimmed V and J ends, which lost 0 bases and 8 bases, there was a span of 13 bases. CDR1 MGHRA and CDR2 YSYEKL come from the germline V gene. The CDR3 loop spans 14 amino acids. CDR3 in DNA: TGCGCCAGCAGCCAAGACTACAGAGGGCGGGAAGCTTTCTTT. This encodes CASSQDYRGREAFF.

The J gene is TRBJ1-2, the V gene TRBV9; D uncertain. The CDR3 loop spans 13 amino acids. Per germline, CDR1 SGDLS and CDR2 YYNGEE. Trimming stripped 4 bases from V and 8 bases from J, with 15 bases between. This chain's CDR3 is CASSPTAGFGYTF. CDR3 in DNA: TGTGCCAGCAGCCCCACCGCGGGGTTCGGCTACACCTTC.

V gene TRBV27 combines with J gene TRBJ1-2, with D perhaps matching TRBD1 (6 bases). The CDR3 consists of 15 residues. V shed 5 bases and J shed 0 bases, with 13 bases lying between them. Germline assignment: CDR1 MNHEY and CDR2 SMNVEV (reference sequence). The CDR3 is CASSPARDTNYGYTF. As DNA, the CDR3 is TGTGCCAGCAGTCCTGCCCGGGACACTAACTATGGCTACACCTTC.

The chain is built from TRBV11-2 and TRBJ1-2; 7 nucleotides match TRBD1. Germline lookup yields CDR1 SGHAT and CDR2 FQNNGV. Trimming took 5 bases from V and 3 from J; bases not matched to a gene: 9. This CDR3 is 15 amino acids long. The CDR3 coding sequence is TGTGCCAGCAGCCCCGCCGCCAGGGGGGACTATGGCTACACCTTC. Translating it yields CASSPAARGDYGYTF.

The gene calls are TRBV5-1 and TRBJ2-3; 14 bases map to TRBD2. The V segment lost 1 base and the J segment 0 bases; nucleotides outside the gene matches: 4. Germline CDR1 SGHRS, CDR2 YFSETQ. The CDR3 contains 18 residues. CDR3 in DNA: TGCGCCAGCAGCTTGTACGGACTAGCGGGAGGCAGCACAGATACGCAGTATTTT. Protein product: CASSLYGLAGGSTDTQYF. The full variable domain, with the rest looked up from reference TRBV5-1 and TRBJ2-3, is KAGVTQTPRYLIKTRGQQVTLSCSPISGHRSVSWYQQTPGQGLQFLFEYFSETQRNKGNFPGRFSGRQFSNSRSEMNVSTLELGDSALYLCASSLYGLAGGSTDTQYFGPGTRLTVL.

J is TRBJ2-1 and V is TRBV3-1 (or the pseudogene TRBV3-2); 7 positions match TRBD1. Germline loops: CDR1 LGHDT, CDR2 YNNKEL (reference sequence). Trimming took 3 bases from V and 0 from J; bases not matched to a gene: 2. The CDR3 has 15 amino acids. This CDR3 reads CASSQTGSSYNEQFF. CDR3 nucleotide sequence: TGTGCCAGCAGCCAGACAGGGAGCTCCTACAATGAGCAGTTCTTC.

The genes are TRBV10-1 and TRBJ2-1; 12 bases fit TRBD2. V lost 0 bases, J lost 10 bases, and 4 bases stayed unmatched. Per the germline V gene, CDR1 is WNHNN and CDR2 is SYGVQD (reference sequence). The CDR3 has 15 amino acids. CDR3 protein: CASSESLLAGGEQFF. Here the CDR3 DNA reads TGCGCCAGCAGTGAGTCTCTGCTAGCGGGAGGGGAGCAGTTCTTC.

The V call is TRBV4-1, the J call TRBJ2-7, with TRBD2 identical over 9 bases. This CDR3 has 16 amino acids. V lost 1 base to trimming and J lost 4 bases; unmatched junction nucleotides: 8. CDR1 and CDR2 (germline): MGHRA, YSYEKL. The CDR3 region has the DNA TGCGCCAGCAGCCAAGTTGAGACTAGCGGTTATTACGAGCAGTACTTC. Its protein product is CASSQVETSGYYEQYF.

V usage is TRBV7-9 and J usage is TRBJ1-2; 8 bases are a match to TRBD1. The length of the CDR3 is 12 residues. Per germline, CDR1 SEHNR and CDR2 FQNEAQ (reference sequence). V dropped 0 bases and J dropped 13; count of bases not matched to a gene: 4. The chain's CDR3 is CASSLARQGATF. In DNA, the CDR3 is TGTGCCAGCAGCTTAGCGCGGCAGGGGGCCACCTTC.

The chain is built from TRBV2 and TRBJ1-3, with 7 bases fitting TRBD1. Germline CDR1 is SNHLY and CDR2 is FYNNEI. There are 20 residues in the CDR3. Losses at the gene ends were 7 bases for V and 5 bases for J; bases not matched to a gene: 26. The CDR3 DNA reads TGTGCCAGCACCAAAACCTTTTTGACCAGCCCGAGGGGGCTGAGAAACACCATATATTTT. Encoded protein: CASTKTFLTSPRGLRNTIYF.

The chain has TRBV25-1 and TRBJ2-5; a possible D gene is TRBD2 (5 bases). From germline, CDR1 is MGHDK and CDR2 SYGVNS. The CDR3 spans 15 residues. V lost 3 bases and J 5 bases, leaving 16 bases between the germline ends. The CDR3: CASSDTRTLGETQYF. DNA of the CDR3: TGTGCCAGCAGTGACACTAGGACCTTGGGGGAGACCCAGTACTTC.

The genes are TRBV19 and TRBJ2-1, with a possible D match to TRBD2 (6 bases). Trimming pared 7 bases from V and 8 bases from J, leaving 21 bases between. The CDR3 is 15 residues long. The germline V gene encodes CDR1 LNHDA and CDR2 SQIVND (reference sequence). CDR3 residues: CASKSRLGTGDEQFF. The CDR3 DNA is TGTGCCAGTAAAAGCCGTCTCGGAACGGGGGATGAGCAGTTCTTC.

This CDR3 is CASSRRDNRDEKLFF. As DNA, the CDR3 is TGTGCCAGCAGCAGACGGGACAATAGGGATGAAAAACTGTTTTTT. The chain recombines TRBV11-3 with TRBJ1-4; TRBD1 is a possible D gene (6 bases). V lost 5 bases and J lost 6, with 16 bases in between. There are 15 residues in the CDR3. The germline V gene has CDR1 SGHNT and CDR2 YENEEA.

V and J are TRBV6-5 and TRBJ1-4; D unresolved. V lost 2 bases to trimming and J lost 5 bases, with 6 bases between them. This CDR3 is built from 13 residues. CDR1 is MNHEY and CDR2 is SVGAGI in the germline V gene. CDR3 sequence (DNA): TGTGCCAGCAGTTACGGCTCAAATGAAAAACTGTTTTTT. It specifies CASSYGSNEKLFF.

The chain couples TRBV9 to TRBJ2-5; D is uncertain. Germline-derived CDR1 and CDR2 are SGDLS and YYNGEE. CDR3 size: 15 residues. The ends were cut back, 3 bases at V and 4 bases at J, with 16 bases in the middle. The CDR3 DNA is TGTGCCAGCAGCGAGAGATCTGGTCCCCTAGAGACCCAGTACTTC. Translating gives CASSERSGPLETQYF.

The rearrangement links TRBV6-5 to TRBJ1-1; TRBD1 might be the D (5 bases). V was shortened by 6 bases and J by 4 bases, with 15 bases between the two germline ends. Per the germline V gene, CDR1 is MNHEY and CDR2 is SVGAGI. The CDR3 has 14 residues. The chain's CDR3 is CASRDQGSRTEAFF. In nucleotides, the CDR3 is TGTGCCAGCAGGGATCAGGGAAGCCGCACTGAAGCTTTCTTT.